Sequencing of this T cell receptor beta chain was carried out in a study of blood T cells in healthy people across ages. CDR3 length: 14 amino acids. Germline V gives CDR1 SGHDN, CDR2 FVKESK. The ends were cut back, 0 bases at V and 1 base at J, with 6 bases in the middle. A second roughly 6 to 12 cycle PCR used barcoded and J-beta primers. Via MiXCR, TCRdb re-called the 5' RACE reads, giving one row per CDR3 protein. The sample lists roughly 680,000 distinct CDR3 sequences, around a fifth occurring once. This clonotype showed up many times. Sequenced: blood. The chain has TRBV14 and TRBJ1-1, with D unclear. The sequence was obtained from a man aged 70 or older in good health. As DNA, the CDR3 is TGTGCCAGCAGCCAAGACACAGAGAACACTGAAGCTTTCTTT. Its translation is CASSQDTENTEAFF.